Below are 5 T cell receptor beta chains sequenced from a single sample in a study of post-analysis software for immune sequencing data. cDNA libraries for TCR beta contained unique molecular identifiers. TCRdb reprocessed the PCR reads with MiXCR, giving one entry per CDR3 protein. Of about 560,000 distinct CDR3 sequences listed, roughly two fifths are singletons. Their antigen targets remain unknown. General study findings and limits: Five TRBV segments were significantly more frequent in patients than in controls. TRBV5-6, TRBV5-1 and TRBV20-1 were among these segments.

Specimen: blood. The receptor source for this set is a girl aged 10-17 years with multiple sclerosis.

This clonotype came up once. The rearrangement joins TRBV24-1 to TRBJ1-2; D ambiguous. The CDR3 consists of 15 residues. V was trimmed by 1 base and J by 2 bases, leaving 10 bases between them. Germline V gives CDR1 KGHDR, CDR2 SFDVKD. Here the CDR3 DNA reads TGTGCCACCAGTGATTTAGACGGAGAAAACTATGGCTACACCTTC. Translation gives CATSDLDGENYGYTF.

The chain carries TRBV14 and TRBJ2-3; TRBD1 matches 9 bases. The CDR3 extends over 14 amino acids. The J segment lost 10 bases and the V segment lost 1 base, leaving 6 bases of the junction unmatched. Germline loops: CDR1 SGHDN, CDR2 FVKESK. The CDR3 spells CASSQATTGGSQYF. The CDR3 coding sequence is TGTGCCAGCAGCCAAGCCACCACAGGGGGCTCGCAGTATTTT.

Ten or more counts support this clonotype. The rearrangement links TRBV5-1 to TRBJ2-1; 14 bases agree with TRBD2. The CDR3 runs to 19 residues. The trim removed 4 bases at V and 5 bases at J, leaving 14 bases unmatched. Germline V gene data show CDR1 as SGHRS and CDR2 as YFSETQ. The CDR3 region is CASSSPGTSGSITHNEQFF. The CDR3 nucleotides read TGCGCCAGCAGCAGTCCCGGGACTAGCGGGAGTATAACCCACAATGAGCAGTTCTTC.

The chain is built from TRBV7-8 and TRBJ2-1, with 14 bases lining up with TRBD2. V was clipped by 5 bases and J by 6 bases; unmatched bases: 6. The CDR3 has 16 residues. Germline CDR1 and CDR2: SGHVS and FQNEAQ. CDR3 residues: CASSRTSGRTGNEQFF. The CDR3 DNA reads TGTGCCAGCAGCCGGACTAGCGGGAGGACTGGCAATGAGCAGTTCTTC.

Here the CDR3 DNA reads TGTGCCAGCAGCCCGACAGGAACGGGGAGGGACGAGCAGTACTTC. Amino acid sequence: CASSPTGTGRDEQYF. The rearrangement links TRBV7-8 to TRBJ2-5, with a tentative D call TRBD2 (7 bases). The tail of the sequence fits TRBJ2-7 better, so the J call may be wrong. The length of the CDR3 is 15 residues. CDR1 is SGHVS, CDR2 FQNEAQ, per germline.